Presented here are 11 T cell receptor beta chains from one specimen sequenced in a study of radiation and T cells in renal cell carcinoma. Libraries were prepared by immunoSEQ multiplex PCR; TCRdb keeps only in-frame clonotypes and omits some of them. Of around 70,000 clones detected, 82% appear once; the ten largest clones hold 5.8%. Time point noted: blood 2 weeks post-SBRT. Treatment of the sample: 15 Gy SBRT to primary tumor, nephrectomy 4 weeks later. Sequences were derived from blood, sampled from a patient whose treatment included radiotherapy and nephrectomy. The receptors come from a man in his sixties with renal cell carcinoma.

This clone was detected a few times. The chain joins TRBV27 to TRBJ2-1, with 7 bases aligning to TRBD1. Germline CDR1 MNHEY, CDR2 SMNVEV (reference sequence). With V trimmed by 6 bases and J by 4 bases, 6 bases remained unmatched. The CDR3 length is 14 residues. DNA for the CDR3: TGTGCCAGCAGGGGCCAGGGGGAATACAATGAGCAGTTCTTC. It is translated as CASRGQGEYNEQFF.

This rearrangement joins TRBV5-1 to TRBJ2-1; D gene uncertain. Per the germline V gene, CDR1 is SGHRS and CDR2 is YFSETQ. Trimming pared 0 bases from V and 6 bases from J, leaving 7 bases between. The CDR3 spans 13 residues. CDR3 sequence: CASSLVGTNEQFF. The CDR3, as DNA: TGCGCCAGCAGCTTGGTGGGCACCAATGAGCAGTTCTTC.

This clone occurred a few times. The chain is built from TRBV9 and TRBJ2-7; possible D gene TRBD1, 5 bases. Trimming left V 2 bases short and J 3 bases short, with 18 bases between. There are 16 residues in the CDR3. Germline loops: CDR1 SGDLS, CDR2 YYNGEE. CDR3 protein: CASSVGTGLNGYEQYF. CDR3 sequence (DNA): TGTGCCAGCAGCGTGGGAACAGGCTTGAATGGCTACGAGCAGTACTTC.

V gene TRBV10-3 combines with J gene TRBJ1-2; no clear D. With 3 bases removed from V and 7 bases from J, the gap between germline ends came to 6 bases. The CDR3 extends over 11 amino acids. Germline V gene lookup returns CDR1 ENHRY and CDR2 SYGVKD. The CDR3 DNA is TGTGCCATCAGTGATCAAGGTGGCTACACCTTC. Translating gives CAISDQGGYTF.

This chain uses TRBV7-9 with TRBJ1-5, with D perhaps TRBD1 (5 bases). The V gene's germline CDR1 is SEHNR and CDR2 FQNEAQ (reference sequence). The CDR3 has 14 residues. The germline V and J ends were trimmed by 4 bases and 5 bases, with 12 bases remaining between them. This CDR3 is CASSSPGKDQPQHF. Written as DNA, the CDR3 is TGTGCCAGCAGCTCCCCAGGGAAGGATCAGCCCCAGCATTTT.

V gene TRBV5-5 combines with J gene TRBJ2-1, with D perhaps TRBD1 or TRBD2 (6 bases each). The germline gives CDR1 SGHKS, CDR2 YYEKEE (reference sequence). The length of the CDR3 is 16 residues. The V and J ends lost 4 bases and 10 bases respectively, with 24 bases between them. CDR3 in DNA: TGTGCCAGCAGCCCGAGATGGGGGGCCCTCTGGGACGAGCAGTTCTTC. Its protein is CASSPRWGALWDEQFF.

The chain joins TRBV5-1 to TRBJ1-2; D possibly corresponds to TRBD1 (6 bases). There are 13 residues in the CDR3. CDR1 is SGHRS, CDR2 YFSETQ, per germline. Trimming took 2 bases from V and 8 from J, leaving 13 bases between them. The CDR3 protein is CASSLGTRNGYTF. Written as DNA, the CDR3 is TGCGCCAGCAGCTTAGGGACAAGAAACGGCTACACCTTC.

The chain is built from TRBV7-9 and TRBJ1-4; D might be TRBD1 (6 bases). Germline values: CDR1 SEHNR, CDR2 FQNEAQ (reference sequence). This CDR3 region has 15 residues. Trimming removed 3 bases at V and 8 bases at J, with 16 bases between. CDR3 protein: CASSFFQDRSEKLFF. For the CDR3, the DNA is TGTGCCAGCAGCTTTTTCCAAGACAGGTCCGAAAAACTGTTTTTT.

The gene calls are TRBV7-7 and TRBJ1-2; unclear D gene. V dropped 6 bases and J dropped 6 bases, with 5 bases sitting between them. Germline CDR1 is SSHAT and CDR2 is FNYEAQ (reference sequence). There are 10 residues in the CDR3. The chain's CDR3 is CASSRNGYTF. For the CDR3, the DNA is TGTGCCAGCAGTAGAAATGGCTACACCTTC.

The V and J genes are TRBV4-2 and TRBJ2-1, with TRBD2 identical over 13 bases. The CDR3 runs to 19 residues. Germline V gene data show CDR1 as LGHNA and CDR2 as YNFKEQ. J was trimmed by 0 bases and V by 3 bases; bases with no gene match: 8. The CDR3: CASSHGTSGAVGSYNEQFF. The CDR3 region has the DNA TGTGCCAGCAGCCATGGGACTAGCGGGGCAGTGGGCTCCTACAATGAGCAGTTCTTC.

This sequence joins TRBV27 and TRBJ2-7, with 8 bases identical to TRBD1. The CDR3 has 15 amino acids. Trimming cost V 3 bases and J 4 bases; bases outside gene matches: 8. Germline V gene data show CDR1 as MNHEY and CDR2 as SMNVEV (reference sequence). The CDR3 region is CASSFNRGSVYEQYF. CDR3 nucleotide sequence: TGTGCCAGCAGTTTCAACAGGGGGTCTGTGTACGAGCAGTACTTC.